This TCR beta chain was captured by sequencing in a study of T-cell memory formation after mild COVID-19 (TCRdb year 2021). About the full investigation: TCR sequence clusters from the two donors were largely donor specific. In a couple of donors, T-cell clones that expanded and contracted after mild COVID-19 were tracked by sequencing TCRalpha and TCRbeta repertoires over time. The cohort comprised two young, previously healthy adult volunteers, one female and one male.

Summary of the overall study and its limitations: Clones contracting from day 15 to 85 had balanced CD4/CD8 phenotypes, while a second wave expanding from day 15 to 37 was biased towards CD4+. The second-wave clones that peaked on day 37 were not confirmed to be SARS-CoV-2 specific. Contracting CD4+ clones were located mainly in the CM and EM memory subsets, whereas CD8+ clones were found to be enriched in EMRA. Only two mild cases were covered by the study, and larger cohorts that include severe cases with pre-infection samples were considered necessary. The detection of some responding clones in pre-infection memory suggests that pre-existing cross-reactive memory T cells joined the SARS-CoV-2 response.

From its cysteine to its phenylalanine, the CDR3 spans 14 amino acids. The sequence is cut down to CDR3 DNA, 42 bases in frame from base 1. The germline V gene (reference sequence) yields DFQATT for CDR1 and SNEGSKA for CDR2. Trimming leaves V shorter by 2 bases and J shorter by 3 bases, with the junction holding 5 bases beyond the gene matches. For sequencing, an Illumina NovaSeq 6000 was employed. Using 5'RACE with constant-segment primers, TCRalpha and TCRbeta cDNA libraries were constructed, with sample barcodes and unique molecular identifiers added in the process. RNA was extracted from every sample with Trizol reagent. Amplification of the libraries took two PCR steps, and the second step added a second sample barcode plus Illumina TruSeq adapters. The libraries were sequenced on an Illumina NovaSeq using 2 x 150 bp paired-end reads. Per the authors' processing: The reads were demultiplexed and collapsed into UMI-guided consensus sequences using migec v1.2.7. Using mixcr v2.1.11, UMI consensuses were aligned to TRA and TRB V and J templates and then assembled into clonotypes. Expanded or contracted clonotypes were those called significant by both edgeR and NoisET, with noise models trained on biological replicates. For edgeR calls, the thresholds were a false discovery rate-adjusted p below 0.01 and a log2 fold-change of 1. PCA with hierarchical clustering of max-normalized trajectories of the 1000 most abundant clonotypes was used as exploratory dynamics analysis. Each responding clone was given a CD4 or CD8 phenotype based on the CD4+ and CD8+ repertoires, which had been sequenced separately. Through fastp at Q25 and MiXCR, TCRdb rebuilt clones from the public reads, retaining in-frame beta chains. CDR3 protein sequences are deduplicated, and each keeps its most common genes and DNA. TCRdb, not the authors, supplied the V and J calls. The sample table shows approximately 250,000 distinct CDR3 sequences, and about 16% are seen once. The ten largest clonotypes hold more than 20% of the sample.

Ficoll-Paque density gradient centrifugation was used to isolate PBMCs. At least ten counts were recorded for this clonotype. The specificity of this receptor is unknown. No per-base quality is available; no much larger clone lies one base away. Sequencing used PBMCs or a T cell subset sorted from them (not recorded which). The sequence links TRBV20-1 to TRBJ2-3, with 7 middle bases fitting TRBD2. This receptor was taken from a man between 18 and 35 years old who had mild COVID-19 (a few samples of this study predate the infection). The sample titles of this study are shuffled in the database, so cell type and time point are left out; the donor was told from shared clones. At the DNA level, the sequence is TGCAGTGCTAGAACTAGCGTTGGGACAGATACGCAGTATTTT. Translated, it gives CSARTSVGTDTQYF.